Listed below are T cell receptor beta chains from one sample, sequenced in a study of blood T cells in healthy people across ages. Using its own MiXCR run on the 5' RACE reads, TCRdb lists one record per CDR3 protein. Of hundreds of thousands of distinct CDR3 sequences listed, 35% to 50% are singletons. Sequencing used blood. The source of these receptors is a man older than 75 in good health. Both conserved end residues are part of each CDR3. D genes are given only for firm matches. Clone size is not always given. Where it is, it says once, few, many or a class for expanded clones.

TRBJ2-3,few,TRBV5-6,.,TGTGCCAGCAGCACTGGAGCGCGGGATACGCAGTATTTT,CASSTGARDTQYF
TRBJ2-7,.,TRBV20-1,TRBD1,TGCAGTGCTAGAGACGGGACAGCGTTCTACGAGCAGTACTTC,CSARDGTAFYEQYF
TRBJ1-2,.,TRBV29-1,TRBD1,TGCAGCGTTCCAGACAGGGATGGCTACACCTTC,CSVPDRDGYTF
TRBJ2-3,.,TRBV5-1,.,TGCGCCAGCAGCTTGAACAGCCAATTCGATACGCAGTATTTT,CASSLNSQFDTQYF
TRBJ2-7,.,TRBV20-1,.,TGCAGTGTGGCACAGGGGAGGTACGAGCAGTACTTC,CSVAQGRYEQYF
TRBJ1-5,many,TRBV12-3/TRBV12-4,.,TGTGCCAGCAGTTTAGCGGGGGATCAGCCCCAGCATTTT,CASSLAGDQPQHF
TRBJ1-1,.,TRBV6-6,.,TGTGCCTGCAGTTCACAGGGAAGGGCTGAAGCTTTCTTT,CACSSQGRAEAFF
TRBJ1-1,.,TRBV30,.,TGTGCCTGGAGTGCCTACCGGGAAGCTTTCTTT,CAWSAYREAFF
TRBJ2-1,.,TRBV13,TRBD2,TGTGCCAGCAGTAAAAGCGGGAGGGTGAATGAGCAGTTCTTC,CASSKSGRVNEQFF
TRBJ2-7,many,TRBV7-2,TRBD2,TGTGCCAGCAGCGCCGGACTAGCGGGAGCGGGCTACGAGCAGTACTTC,CASSAGLAGAGYEQYF
TRBJ2-1,few,TRBV6-2/TRBV6-3,TRBD1,TGTGCCAGCAGCCCCGGGACAGGGGCCCACAATGAGCAGTTCTTC,CASSPGTGAHNEQFF
TRBJ2-7,.,TRBV7-2,.,TGTGCCAGCAGCTTCTCACCCCGGGACTGGCACAATGAGCAGTACTTC,CASSFSPRDWHNEQYF